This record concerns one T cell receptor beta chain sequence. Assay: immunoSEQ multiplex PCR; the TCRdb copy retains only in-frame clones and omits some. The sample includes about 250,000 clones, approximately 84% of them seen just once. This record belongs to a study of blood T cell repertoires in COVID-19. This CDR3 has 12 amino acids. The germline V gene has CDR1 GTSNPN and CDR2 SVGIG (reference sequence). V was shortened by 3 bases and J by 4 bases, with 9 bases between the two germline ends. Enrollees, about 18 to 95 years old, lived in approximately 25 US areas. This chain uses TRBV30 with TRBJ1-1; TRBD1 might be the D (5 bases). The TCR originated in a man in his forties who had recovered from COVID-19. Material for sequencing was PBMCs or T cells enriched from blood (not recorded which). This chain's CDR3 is CAWRPGGTEAFF. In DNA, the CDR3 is TGTGCCTGGAGACCGGGGGGCACTGAAGCTTTCTTT.